A single sample gave rise to the 30 T cell receptor beta chains below, sequenced in a study of response to subunit inactivated influenza vaccine. TCRdb ran MiXCR on the RT-PCR reads and lists one entry per CDR3 protein. Of about 570,000 distinct CDR3 sequences listed, around 10% are singletons. In addition, the sample was reused for a study of T cells expressing NK-cell markers. That source notes: Libraries used 5'RACE template switching adding universal primer site and UMIs.

The starting material was PBMCs from blood, obtained on the day of vaccination. The receptors were sampled from a man over 45 who received an inactivated influenza vaccine.

This clonotype was observed a handful of times. This chain connects TRBV9 to TRBJ2-7, with TRBD1 as a possible D gene (5 bases). Germline assignment: CDR1 SGDLS and CDR2 YYNGEE. V dropped 0 bases and J dropped 5 bases, with 12 bases sitting between them. The CDR3 totals 14 residues. CDR3 amino acids: CASSVEAGFDEQYF. The CDR3, as DNA: TGTGCCAGCAGCGTAGAGGCAGGGTTCGACGAGCAGTACTTC.

Notes on this clonotype: Compared with germline, one end of the junction differs, possibly owing to a read error. The rearrangement joins TRBV11-2 to TRBJ2-2, with 10 bases identical to TRBD1. The germline gives CDR1 SGHAT, CDR2 FQNNGV. This CDR3 is built from 15 residues. The CDR3, as DNA: TGTACCAGCAGCCCGGGCGGACAGGGGGACGGGGAGCTGTTTTTT. Residues: CTSSPGGQGDGELFF. Full variable domain (remainder filled in from reference TRBV11-2 and TRBJ2-2): EAGVAQSPRYKIIEKRQSVAFWCNPISGHATLYWYQQILGQGPKLLIQFQNNGVVDDSQLPKDRFSAERLKGVDSTLKIQPAKLEDSAVYLCTSSPGGQGDGELFFGEGSRLTVL.

This clonotype was seen many times. The V and J genes are TRBV5-1 and TRBJ1-6; TRBD1 aligns across 7 bases. The V and J ends lost 3 bases and 7 bases, in that order; junction bases with no gene match: 7. Germline V gene sequence: CDR1 SGHRS, CDR2 YFSETQ. The CDR3 runs 15 residues. The CDR3 nucleotides are TGCGCCAGCAGCTCAGCAGGGGGTTTGAATTCACCCCTCCACTTT. This sequence encodes CASSSAGGLNSPLHF.

This clonotype occurred a few times. V and J are TRBV11-2 and TRBJ2-7; 8 positions match TRBD1. The CDR3 consists of 15 residues. The junction had 14 bases not matched to a gene; V was cut back by 7 bases and J by 6 bases. Looked up from germline, CDR1 is SGHAT and CDR2 is FQNNGV. CDR3 protein: CASTAGQGPLVEQYF. CDR3 nucleotides: TGTGCCAGCACCGCCGGACAGGGTCCCTTGGTCGAGCAGTACTTC.

This clonotype was counted at least ten times. The chain combines TRBV6-5 with TRBJ1-3, with D unresolved. V lost 0 bases, J lost 0 bases, and 6 bases lay in between. This CDR3 is 15 amino acids long. The germline CDR1 and CDR2 sequences are MNHEY and SVGAGI. The CDR3 protein is CASSYSSLSGNTIYF. CDR3 DNA: TGTGCCAGCAGTTACTCGTCACTCTCTGGAAACACCATATATTTT.

The chain employs TRBV11-2 and TRBJ2-5; D remains ambiguous. Per the germline V gene, CDR1 is SGHAT and CDR2 is FQNNGV. V was clipped by 4 bases and J by 0 bases, with 6 bases between them. There are 13 residues in the CDR3. CDR3 DNA: TGTGCCAGCAGCTGGAGTGACCAAGAGACCCAGTACTTC. Protein product: CASSWSDQETQYF.

This clonotype turned up a few times. The chain is built from TRBV12-3 or TRBV12-4 and TRBJ1-3; a possible D gene is TRBD1 (5 bases). The CDR3 extends over 13 amino acids. V was trimmed by 1 base and J by 8 bases, leaving 9 bases between them. CDR3 in DNA: TGTGCCAGCAGTTTAGGGGGACTGGACACCATATATTTT. Translated, it gives CASSLGGLDTIYF.

This clonotype was seen only a few times. This sequence joins TRBV15 and TRBJ2-5; D uncertain. Germline CDR1 reads LNHNV; CDR2 reads YYDKDF (reference sequence). The CDR3 has 13 amino acids. Trimming pared 7 bases from V and 5 bases from J, leaving 14 bases between. CDR3 sequence: CATTLGSRETQYF. The DNA of the CDR3 is TGTGCCACCACCTTGGGTAGCAGGGAGACCCAGTACTTC.

This clonotype was counted a few times. The chain links TRBV19 to TRBJ1-5, with a weak D call TRBD1 (6 bases). V dropped 7 bases and J dropped 9 bases, with 16 bases sitting between them. From germline, CDR1 is LNHDA and CDR2 SQIVND (reference sequence). This CDR3 contains 13 residues. The CDR3 DNA sequence: TGTGCCAGTAAGTCGGGGGCCCGCGGGCCCCAGCATTTT. Its translation is CASKSGARGPQHF.

Comment on this clonotype: The germline gene is not matched at one end of the junction; a read error may be the cause. The rearrangement joins TRBV27 to TRBJ2-7; 7 bases are a match to TRBD1. CDR3 size: 12 residues. Germline V gene lookup returns CDR1 MNHEY and CDR2 SMNVEV (reference sequence). The CDR3 DNA is TGTGCCAGCAGTACACCGGGACAGAAGGGTTTCTTC. This sequence encodes CASSTPGQKGFF.

The table lists this clonotype with a few counts. The J gene is TRBJ1-6, the V gene TRBV7-8; a weak D match, TRBD1 (6 bases). CDR1 and CDR2 from the germline V gene are SGHVS and FQNEAQ. Trimming pared 4 bases from V and 6 bases from J, leaving 19 bases between. This CDR3 spans 17 amino acids. The CDR3, as DNA: TGTGCCAGCAGCTCCTACAGGGCAAAGAGAACTAATTCACCCCTCCACTTT. This encodes CASSSYRAKRTNSPLHF.

V is TRBV11-2 and J is TRBJ2-7, with TRBD2 matching over 8 bases. This CDR3 is built from 14 residues. CDR1 is SGHAT and CDR2 is FQNNGV in the germline V gene. V lost 5 bases, J lost 5 bases, and 8 bases stayed unmatched. The CDR3 DNA sequence: TGTGCCAGCAGCCCGGGGGGGTACATCCACGAGCAGTACTTC. Residues: CASSPGGYIHEQYF.

This clonotype was observed a handful of times. The chain recombines TRBV12-3 or TRBV12-4 with TRBJ2-5; TRBD2 matches 10 bases. J lost 2 bases, V lost 6 bases, and 12 bases had no gene match. The CDR3 runs to 17 residues. CDR3 loop: CASSLHSSGGGQETQYF. CDR3 nucleotide sequence: TGTGCCAGCAGCCTCCATTCTAGCGGGGGAGGGCAAGAGACCCAGTACTTC.

This clonotype was counted between two and nine times. CDR3 amino acids: CASSGSGSRHGEQYF. In DNA form, the CDR3 reads TGTGCCAGCAGCGGTTCGGGTAGCCGTCATGGCGAGCAGTACTTC. The V gene is TRBV9, the J gene TRBJ2-7; D is unresolved. V was clipped by 3 bases and J by 6 bases, with 19 bases between them. Germline assignment: CDR1 SGDLS and CDR2 YYNGEE. This CDR3 is 15 amino acids long.

The chain couples TRBV20-1 to TRBJ2-2; 8 nucleotides match TRBD2. J gave up 4 bases and V 6 bases, and 13 bases lay outside the gene matches. The CDR3 has 16 residues. Germline V gives CDR1 DFQATT, CDR2 SNEGSKA (reference sequence). The CDR3 sequence: CSASQFFTSGTGELFF. CDR3 DNA sequence: TGCAGTGCCTCTCAATTCTTTACTAGCGGCACCGGGGAGCTGTTTTTT.

This clonotype was found a few times. The V call is TRBV7-2, the J call TRBJ1-5; D uncertain. The CDR3 spans 14 residues. V was shortened by 2 bases and J by 1 base, with 6 bases between the two germline ends. Germline loops: CDR1 SGHTA, CDR2 FQGNSA. In DNA form, the CDR3 reads TGTGCCAGCAGCTTACTCGAGAGCAATCAGCCCCAGCATTTT. Translation gives CASSLLESNQPQHF.

The sample holds many counts of this clonotype. The chain joins TRBV5-1 to TRBJ1-1; tentatively, D is TRBD1 (5 bases). With 0 bases removed from V and 1 base from J, the gap between germline ends came to 10 bases. Germline lookup yields CDR1 SGHRS and CDR2 YFSETQ. This CDR3 spans 15 amino acids. The CDR3 sequence: CASSLVGPTNTEAFF. The CDR3 region has the DNA TGCGCCAGCAGCTTGGTGGGACCCACGAACACTGAAGCTTTCTTT.

This clonotype was seen a handful of times. This chain connects TRBV27 to TRBJ2-1, with D possibly matching TRBD2 (6 bases). Germline assignment: CDR1 MNHEY and CDR2 SMNVEV (reference sequence). Trimming stripped 2 bases from V and 7 bases from J, with 15 bases between. The length of the CDR3 is 15 residues. Written as DNA, the CDR3 is TGTGCCAGCAGTTTAAAGCGGGTAGGGGCAAATGAGCAGTTCTTC. Encoded protein: CASSLKRVGANEQFF.

This clonotype was detected ten times or more. The chain carries TRBV5-6 and TRBJ2-5; no firm D call. With 2 bases removed from V and 6 bases from J, the gap between germline ends came to 11 bases. Germline-derived CDR1 and CDR2 are SGHDT and YYEEEE. CDR3 length: 13 residues. CDR3 in amino acids: CASSFTTSKTQYF. Written as DNA, the CDR3 is TGTGCCAGCAGCTTCACCACCTCGAAGACCCAGTACTTC.

The V gene is TRBV12-3 or TRBV12-4, the J gene TRBJ2-3, with TRBD1 matching over 9 bases. The CDR3 runs to 15 residues. V was pared by 2 bases and J by 4 bases, with 4 bases of the junction left unmatched. The CDR3 loop is CASSLMGQGSDTQYF. CDR3 DNA: TGTGCCAGCAGTTTAATGGGACAGGGATCAGATACGCAGTATTTT.

This rearrangement joins TRBV6-1 to TRBJ2-5, with TRBD1 matching over 7 bases. Trimming at V came to 6 bases and at J to 4 bases, leaving 8 bases not matched to a gene. Germline CDR1 reads MNHNS; CDR2 reads SASEGT. This CDR3 contains 14 residues. The CDR3 nucleotides read TGTGCCAGCAGCCCAATTGGGACAGTAGAGACCCAGTACTTC. Translating it yields CASSPIGTVETQYF.

There are many counts of this clonotype. This chain connects TRBV29-1 to TRBJ2-3; TRBD1 matches at 9 bases. Germline CDR1 reads SQVTM; CDR2 reads ANQGSEA. This CDR3 is built from 14 residues. V dropped 8 bases and J dropped 2; count of bases not matched to a gene: 8. CDR3 sequence reads: CSTPTGGNTDTQYF. Here the CDR3 DNA reads TGCAGCACACCGACAGGGGGTAACACAGATACGCAGTATTTT.

This clonotype came up a few times. V and J are TRBV24-1 and TRBJ2-3; TRBD1 matches at 8 bases. V dropped 4 bases and J dropped 1; count of bases not matched to a gene: 6. The germline gives CDR1 KGHDR, CDR2 SFDVKD. The CDR3 runs to 16 residues. For the CDR3, the DNA is TGTGCCACCAGTGACCCCGGGACAGGTGGCACAGATACGCAGTATTTT. It is translated as CATSDPGTGGTDTQYF.

This clonotype was picked up many times. V and J are TRBV4-3 and TRBJ2-1; 12 bases are shared with TRBD2. This CDR3 region has 16 residues. Germline-derived CDR1 and CDR2 are LGHNA and YSLEER. The J segment lost 1 base and the V segment lost 8 bases, leaving 6 bases of the junction unmatched. The CDR3 sequence is CASSPGLAGSYNEQFF. In nucleotides, the CDR3 is TGCGCCAGCTCTCCGGGACTAGCGGGTTCCTACAATGAGCAGTTCTTC.

J is TRBJ1-4 and V is TRBV12-3 or TRBV12-4; no definite D call. Trimming took 1 base from V and 6 from J, leaving 6 bases between them. CDR3 length equals 13 residues. The CDR3: CASSLGTYEKLFF. In nucleotides, the CDR3 is TGTGCCAGCAGTTTAGGGACGTATGAAAAACTGTTTTTT.

This clonotype was seen a handful of times. The chain carries TRBV11-1 and TRBJ2-5; 15 bases are shared with TRBD2. There are 18 residues in the CDR3. The junction had 10 bases not matched to a gene; V was cut back by 5 bases and J by 3 bases. Per the germline V gene, CDR1 is SGHAT and CDR2 is FQDESV (reference sequence). This chain's CDR3 is CASSPGLAGGPLEETQYF. CDR3 coding DNA: TGTGCCAGCAGCCCAGGACTAGCGGGAGGGCCTTTAGAAGAGACCCAGTACTTC.

The chain is built from TRBV25-1 and TRBJ2-1, with TRBD1 matching over 9 bases. CDR1 and CDR2 (germline): MGHDK, SYGVNS. With 4 bases clipped from V and 4 bases from J, the junction kept 5 bases outside the gene matches. The CDR3 loop spans 15 amino acids. The CDR3 bases are TGTGCCAGCAGTGTACAGGGGGCTCCTTACAATGAGCAGTTCTTC. The encoded protein is CASSVQGAPYNEQFF.

This clonotype came up a few times. The chain links TRBV28 to TRBJ2-7; a possible D gene is TRBD2 (6 bases). In germline, CDR1 is MDHEN, CDR2 SYDVKM. The CDR3 runs to 12 residues. Deletions cut 6 bases from V and 4 bases from J, with 10 bases between. CDR3 amino acids: CASSKGTYEQYF. Written as DNA, the CDR3 is TGTGCCAGCAGCAAGGGGACTTACGAGCAGTACTTC.

Concerning this clonotype: Given a much more abundant clone one base away, this may be a read error. The rearrangement uses TRBV20-1 and TRBJ2-7; D ambiguous. The CDR3 has 14 amino acids. CDR1 is DFQATT and CDR2 is SNEGSKA in the germline V gene (reference sequence). Deletions cut 6 bases from V and 1 base from J, with 16 bases between. The CDR3 DNA reads TGCAGTGCCCCCCTGTATGAGAGATCCTACGAGCAGTACTTC. This sequence encodes CSAPLYERSYEQYF.

This clonotype was seen only a few times. The J gene is TRBJ2-3, the V gene TRBV4-2; D call uncertain. The length of the CDR3 is 15 residues. CDR1 is LGHNA, CDR2 YNFKEQ, per germline. V shed 4 bases and J shed 0 bases, with 11 bases lying between them. The CDR3 DNA reads TGTGCCAGCAGCCCCCATGCGGCCAGCACAGATACGCAGTATTTT. Its protein is CASSPHAASTDTQYF.